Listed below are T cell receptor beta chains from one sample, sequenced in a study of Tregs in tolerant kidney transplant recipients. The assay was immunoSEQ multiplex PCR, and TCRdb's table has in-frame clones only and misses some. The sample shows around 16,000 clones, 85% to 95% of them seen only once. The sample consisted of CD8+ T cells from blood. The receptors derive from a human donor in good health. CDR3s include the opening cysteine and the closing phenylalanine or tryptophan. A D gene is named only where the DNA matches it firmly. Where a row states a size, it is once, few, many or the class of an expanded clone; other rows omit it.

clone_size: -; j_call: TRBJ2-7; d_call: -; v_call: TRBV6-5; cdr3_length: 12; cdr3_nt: TGTGCCAGCAGTAGTCAGAGCTACGAGCAGTACTTC; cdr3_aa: CASSSQSYEQYF
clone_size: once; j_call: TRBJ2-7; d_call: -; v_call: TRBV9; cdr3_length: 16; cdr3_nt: TGTGCCAGCCCAGCGGAGGACCAGGGTATGCCCTACGAGCAGTACTTC; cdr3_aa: CASPAEDQGMPYEQYF
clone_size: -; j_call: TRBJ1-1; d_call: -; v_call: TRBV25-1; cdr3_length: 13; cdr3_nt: TGTGCCAGCAGTGAATCCGGCAGGGATGAAGCTTTCTTT; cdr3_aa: CASSESGRDEAFF
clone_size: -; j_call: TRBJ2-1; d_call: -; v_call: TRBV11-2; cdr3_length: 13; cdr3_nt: TGTGCCAGCAGCTTAGGGGCCGCGTATGAGCAGTTCTTC; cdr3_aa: CASSLGAAYEQFF
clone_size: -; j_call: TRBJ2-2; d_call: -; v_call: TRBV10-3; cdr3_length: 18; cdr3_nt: TGTGCCATCCGGGCAGAGACCCCTCCCGAACCTAACACCGGGGAGCTGTTTTTT; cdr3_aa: CAIRAETPPEPNTGELFF
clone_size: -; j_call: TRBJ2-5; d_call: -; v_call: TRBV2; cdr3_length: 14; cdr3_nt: TGTGCCAGCCGCCCGGGAGGGGGCCGGGAGACCCAGTACTTC; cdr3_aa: CASRPGGGRETQYF
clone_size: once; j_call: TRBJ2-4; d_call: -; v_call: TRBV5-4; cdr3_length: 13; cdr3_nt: TGTGCCAGCAGCTTCGGACCGAAAAACATTCAGTACTTC; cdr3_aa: CASSFGPKNIQYF
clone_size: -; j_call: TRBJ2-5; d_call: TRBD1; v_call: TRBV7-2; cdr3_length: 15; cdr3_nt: TGTGCCAGCAGCTTAGGGGACAGGCTGGGAGAGACCCAGTACTTC; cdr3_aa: CASSLGDRLGETQYF
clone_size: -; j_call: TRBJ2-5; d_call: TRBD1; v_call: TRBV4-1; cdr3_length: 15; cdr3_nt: TGCGCCAGCAGCCAATTTGACAGGGGGCAAGAGACCCAGTACTTC; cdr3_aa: CASSQFDRGQETQYF
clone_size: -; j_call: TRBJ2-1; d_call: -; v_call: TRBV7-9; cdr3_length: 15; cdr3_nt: TGTGCCAGCAGATCGGGAGGACAGACCCACAATGAGCAGTTCTTC; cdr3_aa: CASRSGGQTHNEQFF
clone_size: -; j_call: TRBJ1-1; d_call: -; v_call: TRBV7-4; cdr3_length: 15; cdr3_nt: TGTGCCAGCAGCCCCCGTTCCCCAATGGGCACTGAAGCTTTCTTT; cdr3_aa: CASSPRSPMGTEAFF
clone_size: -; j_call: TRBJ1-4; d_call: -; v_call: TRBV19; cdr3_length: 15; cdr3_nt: TGTGCCAGTTGGGGTCCGGGACAAGGAGATGAAAAACTGTTTTTT; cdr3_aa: CASWGPGQGDEKLFF
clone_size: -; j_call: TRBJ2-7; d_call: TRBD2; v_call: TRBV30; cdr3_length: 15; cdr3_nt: TGTGCCTGGAGTGATTGGACTAGCGGTCACTACGAGCAGTACTTC; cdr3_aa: CAWSDWTSGHYEQYF
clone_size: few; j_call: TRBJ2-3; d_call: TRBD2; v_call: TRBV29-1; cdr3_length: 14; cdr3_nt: TGCAGCTTAGGGACTAGCGGGGTCACAGATACGCAGTATTTT; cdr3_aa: CSLGTSGVTDTQYF
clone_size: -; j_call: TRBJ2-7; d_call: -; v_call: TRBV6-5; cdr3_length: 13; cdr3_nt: TGTGCCAGCAGTTACTCGACAGATTACGAGCAGTACTTC; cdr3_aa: CASSYSTDYEQYF
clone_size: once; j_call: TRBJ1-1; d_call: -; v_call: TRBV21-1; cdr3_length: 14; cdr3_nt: TGTGCCAGCTCCCCAAGTGGTCCGAACACTGAAGCTTTCTTT; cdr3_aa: CASSPSGPNTEAFF
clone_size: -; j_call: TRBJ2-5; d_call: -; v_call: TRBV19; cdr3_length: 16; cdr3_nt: TGTGCCAGTAGTCCACTCCCGGGGATGGGTATCGAGACCCAGTACTTC; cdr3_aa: CASSPLPGMGIETQYF
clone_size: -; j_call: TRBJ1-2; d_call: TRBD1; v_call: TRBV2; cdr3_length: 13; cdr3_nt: TGTGCCATGGGACAGGGAAATAGCTTTGGCTACACCTTC; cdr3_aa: CAMGQGNSFGYTF
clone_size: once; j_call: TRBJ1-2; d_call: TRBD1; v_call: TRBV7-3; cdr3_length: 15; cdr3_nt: TGTGCCAGCAGCCCTTCGGGACAGGGGGCCTTTGGCTACACCTTC; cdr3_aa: CASSPSGQGAFGYTF
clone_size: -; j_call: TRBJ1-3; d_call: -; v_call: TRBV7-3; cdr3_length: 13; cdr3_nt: TGTGCACGACAGTTTTCCTCTGGAAACACCATATATTTT; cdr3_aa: CARQFSSGNTIYF
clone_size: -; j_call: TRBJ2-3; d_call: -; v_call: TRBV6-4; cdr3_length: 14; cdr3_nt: TGTGCCAGCACTGACCCAGCTAGCACAGATACGCAGTATTTT; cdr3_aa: CASTDPASTDTQYF
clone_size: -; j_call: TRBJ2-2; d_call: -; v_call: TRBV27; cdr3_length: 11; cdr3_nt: TGTGCCAGCAGTTTATCCGGGGAGCTGTTTTTT; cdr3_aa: CASSLSGELFF
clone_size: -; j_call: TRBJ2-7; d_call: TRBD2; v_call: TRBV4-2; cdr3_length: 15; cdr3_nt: TGTGCCAGCAGCCATCGGGCGGGAGGGACCTACGAGCAGTACTTC; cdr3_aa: CASSHRAGGTYEQYF
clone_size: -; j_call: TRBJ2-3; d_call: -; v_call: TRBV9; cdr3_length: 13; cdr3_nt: TGTGCCAGCAGCGTACAGGGGATAGATACGCAGTATTTT; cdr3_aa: CASSVQGIDTQYF
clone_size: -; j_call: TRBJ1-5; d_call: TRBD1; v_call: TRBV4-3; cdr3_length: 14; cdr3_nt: TGCGCCAGCAGCCAAGGACAGGGAGGTCAGCCCCAGCATTTT; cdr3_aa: CASSQGQGGQPQHF
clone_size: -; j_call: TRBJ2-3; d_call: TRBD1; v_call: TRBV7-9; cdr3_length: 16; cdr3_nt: TGTGCCAGCCCGGTGGGACAGGGGTCGTTTACAGATACGCAGTATTTT; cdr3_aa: CASPVGQGSFTDTQYF
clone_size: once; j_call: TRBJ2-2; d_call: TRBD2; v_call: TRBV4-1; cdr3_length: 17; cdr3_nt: TGCGCCAGCAGCCCCCTAGAGGGAGGGGCGAACACCGGGGAGCTGTTTTTT; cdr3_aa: CASSPLEGGANTGELFF
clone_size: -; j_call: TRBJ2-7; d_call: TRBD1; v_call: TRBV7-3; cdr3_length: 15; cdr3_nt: TGTGCCAGCAGGTCTACTCCGGGACAGACTTACGAGCAGTACTTC; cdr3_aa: CASRSTPGQTYEQYF
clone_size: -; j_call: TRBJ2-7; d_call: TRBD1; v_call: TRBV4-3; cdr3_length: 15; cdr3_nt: TGCGCCAGCAGCCGATCCCGGGACAGCCCCCTGGAGCAGTACTTC; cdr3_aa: CASSRSRDSPLEQYF
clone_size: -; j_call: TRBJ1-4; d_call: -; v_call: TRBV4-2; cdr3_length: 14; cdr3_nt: TGTGCCAGCAGCCTTGAACAGTCGTCAGAAAAACTGTTTTTT; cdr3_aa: CASSLEQSSEKLFF
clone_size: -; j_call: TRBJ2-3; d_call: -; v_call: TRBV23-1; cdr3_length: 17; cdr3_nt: TGCGCCAGCAGTCACGACCTGTGGCTAGCGGGAGACAGGGGGGGGTATTTT; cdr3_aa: CASSHDLWLAGDRGGYF
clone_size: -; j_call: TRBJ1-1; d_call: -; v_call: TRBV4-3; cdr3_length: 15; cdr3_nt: TGCGCCAGCAGCCAAGTAACCTCAGGGTACGGTGAAGCTTTCTTT; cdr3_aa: CASSQVTSGYGEAFF
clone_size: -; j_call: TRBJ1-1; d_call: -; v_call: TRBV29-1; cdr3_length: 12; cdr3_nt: TGCAGCGGGCAGGGTTTGGGCACTGAAGCTTTCTTT; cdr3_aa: CSGQGLGTEAFF
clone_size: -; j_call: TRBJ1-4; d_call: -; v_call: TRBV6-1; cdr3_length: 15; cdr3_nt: TGTGCCAGCATTCGAAGCATAGCAACTAATGAAAAACTGTTTTTT; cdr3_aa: CASIRSIATNEKLFF
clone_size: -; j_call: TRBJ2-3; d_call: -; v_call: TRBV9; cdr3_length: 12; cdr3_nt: TGTGCCAGCGGGGAAGAGGCGGATACGCAGTATTTT; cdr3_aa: CASGEEADTQYF
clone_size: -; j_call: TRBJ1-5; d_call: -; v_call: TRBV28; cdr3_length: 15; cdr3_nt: TGTGCCAGCAGTTTAGGGGTAGGGGGCAATCAGCCCCAGCATTTT; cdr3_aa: CASSLGVGGNQPQHF
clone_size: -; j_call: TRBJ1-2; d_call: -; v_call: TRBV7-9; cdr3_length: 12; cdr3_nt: TGTGCCAGCAGCTTCAGGGTAGGCGGCTACACCTTC; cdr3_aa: CASSFRVGGYTF
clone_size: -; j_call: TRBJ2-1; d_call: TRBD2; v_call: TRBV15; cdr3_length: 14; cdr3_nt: TGTGCCACCAGCAGAGGCGAGCGGGGGGCCGAGCAGTTCTTC; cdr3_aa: CATSRGERGAEQFF
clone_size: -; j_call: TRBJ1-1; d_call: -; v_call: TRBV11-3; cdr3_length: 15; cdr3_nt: TGTGCCAGCAGCTTAGACTCCACCGGACAGTCTGAAGCTTTCTTT; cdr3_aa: CASSLDSTGQSEAFF
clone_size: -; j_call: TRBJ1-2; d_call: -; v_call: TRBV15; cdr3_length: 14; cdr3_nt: TGTGCCACCAGCAATGGAGCCAAGGGGTATGGCTACACCTTC; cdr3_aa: CATSNGAKGYGYTF
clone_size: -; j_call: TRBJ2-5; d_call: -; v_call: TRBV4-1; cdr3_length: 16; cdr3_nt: TGCGCCAGCAGCCAAGATTGGAGGGGGGCCGAAGAGACCCAGTACTTC; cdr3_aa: CASSQDWRGAEETQYF
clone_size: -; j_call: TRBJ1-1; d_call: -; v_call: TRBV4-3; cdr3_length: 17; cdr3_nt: TGCGCCAGCAGCCAAGCGCCGGAGGGGACCGTGAACACTGAAGCTTTCTTT; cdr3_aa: CASSQAPEGTVNTEAFF
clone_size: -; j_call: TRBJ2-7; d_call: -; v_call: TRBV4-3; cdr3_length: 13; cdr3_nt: TGCGCCAGCAGCCAAGATTGGACGGACGAGCAGTACTTC; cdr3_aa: CASSQDWTDEQYF
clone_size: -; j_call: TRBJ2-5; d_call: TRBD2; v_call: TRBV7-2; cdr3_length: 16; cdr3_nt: TGTGCCAGCAGTATCTCTGCGGGGGGGTCAGTAAAGACCCAGTACTTC; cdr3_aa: CASSISAGGSVKTQYF
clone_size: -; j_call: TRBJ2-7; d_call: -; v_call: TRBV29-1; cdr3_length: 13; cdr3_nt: TGCAGCGTTGAGTTTCAGGATTACTACGAGCAGTACTTC; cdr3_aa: CSVEFQDYYEQYF
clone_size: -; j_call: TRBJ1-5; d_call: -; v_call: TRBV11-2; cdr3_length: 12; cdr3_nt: TGTGCCAGCAGCTCCGAGAATCAGCCCCAGCATTTT; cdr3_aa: CASSSENQPQHF
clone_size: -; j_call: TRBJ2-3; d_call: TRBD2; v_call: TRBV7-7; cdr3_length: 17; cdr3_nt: TGTGCCAGCAGCTTAACTAGCGGGGGCCCTTTGCCAGATACGCAGTATTTT; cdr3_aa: CASSLTSGGPLPDTQYF
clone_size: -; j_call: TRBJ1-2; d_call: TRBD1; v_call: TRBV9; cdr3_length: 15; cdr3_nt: TGTGCCAGCAGCGCCGGACAGGGGGCGTCCTATGGCTACACCTTC; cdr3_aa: CASSAGQGASYGYTF
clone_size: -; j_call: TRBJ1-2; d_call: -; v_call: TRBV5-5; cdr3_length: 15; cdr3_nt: TGTGCCAGCAGCCCGCCCCAGGGGATTAACTATGGCTACACCTTC; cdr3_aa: CASSPPQGINYGYTF
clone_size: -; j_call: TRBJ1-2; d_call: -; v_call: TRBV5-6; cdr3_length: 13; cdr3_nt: TGTGCCAGCTTAGGTCGAGAGTACTATGGCTACACCTTC; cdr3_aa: CASLGREYYGYTF